This T cell receptor beta chain came from a study of breast tumors, draining lymph nodes, adjacent tissues. Each CDR3 protein gets one entry after TCRdb re-called the multiplex PCR reads with MiXCR. Here the sample spans 150,000 to 200,000 distinct CDR3 sequences, around a third being singletons. V was trimmed by 1 base and J by 3 bases, leaving 19 bases between them. The CDR3 is 18 residues long. The germline V gene has CDR1 SGHNT and CDR2 YENEEA. Points on this clonotype: The antigen remains unidentified.

Study-wide results and caveats: Tumors had less TCR diversity than lymph nodes, more than nontumor tissue. Tumor T cell lymph node origin was a supported hypothesis, not proven. Tumor and nontumor repertoires were significantly more similar in luminal-like than in basal-like breast cancer.

Breast cancer patients provided tissue from their axillary draining lymph nodes. The rearrangement links TRBV11-3 to TRBJ1-5; D not certain. The sequence was collected from a female donor with breast cancer. Some clones in this sample may be carry-over from other donors' samples. The sequencing input was axillary lymph node tissue. CDR3 sequence (DNA): TGTGCCAGCAGCTTAGGCGCAACGTTCAAATCCTACAATCAGCCCCAGCATTTT. It codes for CASSLGATFKSYNQPQHF.